This T cell receptor beta chain was identified during a study of regulatory T cells in long-lasting Graves disease. Findings of the study overall: TCR diversity in persistent Graves' patients was below that of newly diagnosed ones. Accuracy may have been reduced by the small sample size.

V gave up 3 bases and J gave up 0 bases, with 8 bases separating them. Germline values: CDR1 LNHNV, CDR2 YYDKDF (reference sequence). This CDR3 has 15 residues. According to the study, TCR beta libraries were built with iRepertoire HTBI primers and CDR3-region Arm-PCR. One entry per CDR3 protein results from TCRdb running MiXCR on the multiplex PCR reads. This sample has 520,000 or so distinct CDR3 sequences, with around 12% found just once. This clonotype was observed a few times. Its target is not known. Indicated time point: newly diagnosed GD, antithyroid drugs for less than 3 months. From RNA extracted from PBMCs, the TCR library was made. This sample also belongs to another study, concerning T cells in Graves' hyperthyroidism and ophthalmopathy.

This clonotype was obtained from a woman in her twenties or thirties with Graves disease. V usage is TRBV15 and J usage is TRBJ1-4; D is unclear. Here the sequenced sample was peripheral blood mononuclear cells (PBMCs), taken at new diagnosis, from a patient treated with antithyroid drugs. The CDR3 DNA is TGTGCCACCAGCAGTCCCGAGCCAACTAATGAAAAACTGTTTTTT. Translated, it gives CATSSPEPTNEKLFF.